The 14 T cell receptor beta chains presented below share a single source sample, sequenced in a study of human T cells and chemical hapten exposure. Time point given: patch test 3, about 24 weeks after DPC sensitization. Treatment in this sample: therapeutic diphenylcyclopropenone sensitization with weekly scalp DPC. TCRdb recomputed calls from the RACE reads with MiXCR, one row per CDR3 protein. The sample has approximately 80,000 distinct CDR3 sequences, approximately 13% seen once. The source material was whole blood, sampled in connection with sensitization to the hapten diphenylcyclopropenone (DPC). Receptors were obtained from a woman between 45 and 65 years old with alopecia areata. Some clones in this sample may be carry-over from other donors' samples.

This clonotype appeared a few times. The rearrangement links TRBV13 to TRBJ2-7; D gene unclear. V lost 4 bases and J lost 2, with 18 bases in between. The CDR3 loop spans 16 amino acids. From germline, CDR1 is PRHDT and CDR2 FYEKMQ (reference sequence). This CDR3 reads CASSSLLEAGTYEQYF. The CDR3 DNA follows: TGTGCCAGCAGCTCCCTCCTAGAGGCAGGCACCTACGAGCAGTACTTC.

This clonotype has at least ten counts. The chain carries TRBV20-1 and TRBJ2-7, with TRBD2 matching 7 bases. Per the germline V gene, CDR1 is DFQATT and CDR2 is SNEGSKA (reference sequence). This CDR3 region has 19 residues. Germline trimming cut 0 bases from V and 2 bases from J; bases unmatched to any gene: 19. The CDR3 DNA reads TGCAGTGCTAGAGATTTTCAGGCTAGCGGATACCGGAGGGCCTACGAGCAGTACTTC. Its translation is CSARDFQASGYRRAYEQYF.

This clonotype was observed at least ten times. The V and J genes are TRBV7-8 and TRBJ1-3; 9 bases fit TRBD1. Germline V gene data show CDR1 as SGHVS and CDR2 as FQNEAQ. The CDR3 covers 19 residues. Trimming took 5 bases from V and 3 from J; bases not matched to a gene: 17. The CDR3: CASSPRGTGTVAGGNTIYF. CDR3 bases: TGTGCCAGCAGCCCCCGCGGGACAGGGACGGTCGCCGGTGGAAACACCATATATTTT.

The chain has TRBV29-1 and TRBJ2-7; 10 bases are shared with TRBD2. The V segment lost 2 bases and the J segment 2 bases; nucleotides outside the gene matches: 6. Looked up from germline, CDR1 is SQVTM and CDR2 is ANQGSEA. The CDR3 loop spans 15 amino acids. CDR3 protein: CSVELGTSDAYEQYF. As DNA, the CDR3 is TGCAGCGTTGAATTGGGGACTAGCGATGCCTACGAGCAGTACTTC.

CDR3 protein: CASSVHYLYERATYEQYF. The CDR3, as DNA: TGTGCCAGCAGCGTCCACTACCTGTACGAGCGGGCTACCTACGAGCAGTACTTC. The rearrangement uses TRBV9 and TRBJ2-7; TRBD2 might be the D (6 bases). The CDR3 extends over 18 amino acids. V gave up 2 bases and J gave up 2 bases, with 23 bases separating them. Per germline, CDR1 SGDLS and CDR2 YYNGEE.

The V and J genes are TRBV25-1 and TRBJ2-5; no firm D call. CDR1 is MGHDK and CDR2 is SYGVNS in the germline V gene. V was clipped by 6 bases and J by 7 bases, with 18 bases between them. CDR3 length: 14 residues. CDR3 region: CASSERRNYATQYF. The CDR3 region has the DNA TGTGCCAGCAGCGAACGGAGAAACTATGCGACCCAGTACTTC.

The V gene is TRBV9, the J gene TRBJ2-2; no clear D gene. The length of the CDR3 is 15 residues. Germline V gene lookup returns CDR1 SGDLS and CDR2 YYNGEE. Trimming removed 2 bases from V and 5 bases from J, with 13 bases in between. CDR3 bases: TGTGCCAGCAGCGTCTCCTTGGAGCAGACCGGGGAGCTGTTTTTT. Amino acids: CASSVSLEQTGELFF.

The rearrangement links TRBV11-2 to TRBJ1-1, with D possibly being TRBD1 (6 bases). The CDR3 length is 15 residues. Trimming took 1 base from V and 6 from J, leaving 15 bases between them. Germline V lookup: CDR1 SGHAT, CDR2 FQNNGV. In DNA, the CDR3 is TGTGCCAGCAGCTTAGGTCCAGGGGCGGCTTCTGAAGCTTTCTTT. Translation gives CASSLGPGAASEAFF.

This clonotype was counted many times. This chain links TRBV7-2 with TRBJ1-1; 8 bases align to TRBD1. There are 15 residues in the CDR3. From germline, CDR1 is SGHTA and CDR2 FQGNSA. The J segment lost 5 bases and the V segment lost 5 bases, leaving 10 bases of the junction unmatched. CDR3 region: CASSPTTGEGTEAFF. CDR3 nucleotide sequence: TGTGCCAGCAGCCCTACGACAGGGGAGGGAACTGAAGCTTTCTTT.

CDR3 loop: CAISGTDSGNTIYF. CDR3 DNA sequence: TGTGCCATCAGCGGGACGGACTCTGGAAACACCATATATTTT. The V call is TRBV10-3, the J call TRBJ1-3; a possible D gene is TRBD1 (5 bases). The ends were cut back, 6 bases at V and 0 bases at J, with 9 bases in the middle. Looked up from germline, CDR1 is ENHRY and CDR2 is SYGVKD. This CDR3 spans 14 amino acids.

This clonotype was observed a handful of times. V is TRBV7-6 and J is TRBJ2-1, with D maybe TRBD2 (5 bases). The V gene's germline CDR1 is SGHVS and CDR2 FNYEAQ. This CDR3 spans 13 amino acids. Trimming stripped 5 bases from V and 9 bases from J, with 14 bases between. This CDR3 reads CASSRTFAGEQFF. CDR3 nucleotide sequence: TGTGCCAGCAGCCGAACGTTTGCGGGTGAGCAGTTCTTC.

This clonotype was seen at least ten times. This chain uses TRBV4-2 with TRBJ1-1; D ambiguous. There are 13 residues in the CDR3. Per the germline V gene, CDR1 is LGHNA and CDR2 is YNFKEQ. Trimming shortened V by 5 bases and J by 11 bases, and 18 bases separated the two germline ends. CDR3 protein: CASSSTSTREAFF. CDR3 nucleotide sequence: TGTGCCAGCAGCTCCACATCTACCCGCGAGGCTTTCTTT.

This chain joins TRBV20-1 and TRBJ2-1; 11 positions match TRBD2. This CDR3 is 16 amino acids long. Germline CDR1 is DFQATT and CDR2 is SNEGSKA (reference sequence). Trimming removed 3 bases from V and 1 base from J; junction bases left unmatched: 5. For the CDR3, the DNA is TGCAGTGCTAGGGCTAGCGGGAGGACTTCCTACAATGAGCAGTTCTTC. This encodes CSARASGRTSYNEQFF.

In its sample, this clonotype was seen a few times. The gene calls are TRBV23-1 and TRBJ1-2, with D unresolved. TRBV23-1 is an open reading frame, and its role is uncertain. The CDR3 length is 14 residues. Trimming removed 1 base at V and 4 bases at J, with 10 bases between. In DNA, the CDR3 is TGCGCCAGCAGTCAATTTTACCTTCCCTATGGCTACACCTTC. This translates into CASSQFYLPYGYTF.